The 3 T cell receptor beta chains below come from one sample, sequenced in a study of CD8 T cells in ankylosing spondylitis (dated by TCRdb to 2016 to 2017). These receptors have no known antigen. The research as a whole found: A TCR beta motif of roughly 8 highly homologous amino acid variants appeared characteristic of blood from ankylosing spondylitis patients.

The library was prepared using 5' RACE. Sequencing instrument: Illumina HiSeq 2500. The public reads were reprocessed in TCRdb via fastp at Q25 and MiXCR, keeping in-frame beta chains. Each CDR3 protein appears once, grouped with its most common genes and DNA. This sample holds 390,000 or so distinct CDR3 sequences; more than 20% were observed only once. Around 16% of the sample lies in the top ten. The sequenced sample was blood, either unsorted or a sorted T cell fraction (not recorded which). These receptors all stem from a male donor with ankylosing spondylitis.

This chain uses TRBV6-2 or TRBV6-3 with TRBJ2-2, with 7 nucleotides matching TRBD1. Per germline, CDR1 MNHEY and CDR2 SVGEGT. The CDR3 runs to 13 residues. The ends lost 8 bases at V and 4 bases at J; junction bases unmatched: 4. DNA of the CDR3: TGTGCCAGCCGGGACAGAGGCACCGGGGAGCTGTTTTTT. It codes for CASRDRGTGELFF.

This clonotype was seen only a few times. CDR3 residues: CASSLIAPQGGYNEQFF. CDR3 nucleotides: TGTGCCAGCAGCTTAATAGCCCCACAGGGAGGGTACAATGAGCAGTTCTTC. This chain links TRBV7-3 with TRBJ2-1; possible D gene TRBD2, 7 bases. Germline CDR1 SGHTA, CDR2 FQGTGA. Trimming cost V 1 base and J 4 bases, with 17 bases left between them. The CDR3 is 17 residues long.

The rearrangement uses TRBV5-1 and TRBJ2-1, with 11 bases lining up with TRBD1. CDR3 length: 16 amino acids. The ends lost 3 bases at V and 4 bases at J; junction bases unmatched: 6. Germline V lookup: CDR1 SGHRS, CDR2 YFSETQ. In DNA, the CDR3 is TGCGCCAGCAGCTCCGGACAGGGGGCGGAATACAATGAGCAGTTCTTC. Residues: CASSSGQGAEYNEQFF.